A single sample is the source of the 3 T cell receptor beta chains below, sequenced in a study of technical replicates of blood from several donors. The protocol was immunoSEQ multiplex PCR, while the TCRdb copy is restricted to in-frame clones and leaves out a portion. Of tens of thousands of clones in the sample, approximately 94% were seen once. Input material: T cells isolated from PBMCs. These receptors were obtained from a human donor in good health.

The J gene is TRBJ1-1, the V gene TRBV6-6; possible D gene TRBD1, 6 bases. V was cut by 7 bases and J by 3 bases, with 9 bases left in between. Germline assignment: CDR1 MNHNY and CDR2 SVGAGI (reference sequence). The CDR3 has 12 amino acids. The CDR3 DNA follows: TGTGCCAGCACCCGACAGGACACTGAAGCTTTCTTT. It specifies CASTRQDTEAFF.

The chain is built from TRBV6-1 and TRBJ1-2; 7 nucleotides agree with TRBD1. The CDR3 is 11 amino acids. The V segment lost 3 bases and the J segment 12 bases; nucleotides outside the gene matches: 4. The germline gives CDR1 MNHNS, CDR2 SASEGT. CDR3 DNA: TGTGCCAGCAGTGACGGGACAGCGCACACCTTC. Its translation: CASSDGTAHTF.

The genes are TRBV14 and TRBJ2-3, with a tentative D call TRBD2 (5 bases). CDR1 is SGHDN and CDR2 is FVKESK in the germline V gene. This CDR3 contains 11 residues. V was clipped by 4 bases and J by 6 bases, with 5 bases between them. The DNA for the CDR3 is TGTGCCAGCAGCCCGGGGGATACGCAGTATTTT. Translation: CASSPGDTQYF.